The clone carrying this T cell receptor (beta chain) was detected only a few times. Its antigen remains unknown. This CDR3 is 13 amino acids long. V was cut by 0 bases and J by 10 bases, with 10 bases left in between. Germline V lookup: CDR1 MGHRA, CDR2 YSYEKL. 5'RACE template switching produced TCR cDNA carrying a universal primer site and UMIs. One entry per CDR3 protein, called by TCRdb with MiXCR from the 5' RACE reads. The profile shows nearly 300,000 distinct CDR3 sequences, roughly 9% of them singletons. The sample originates from a study of T cells after yellow fever vaccination. Notes on the study in general: Clones that expanded after primary vaccination mostly reappeared after the booster (approximately 96% CD4, approximately 85% CD8). Clonotypes shared by both compartments, CD4 and CD8, made up a small share.

The sample consisted of CD4+ T cells sorted from PBMCs, taken 5 days after the yellow fever booster vaccination. This clonotype was sampled from a man between 18 and 35 years old who received the YFV17D yellow fever vaccine. The chain is built from TRBV4-1 and TRBJ2-1, with no clear D. The CDR3 loop is CASSQDLVGEQFF. CDR3 bases: TGCGCCAGCAGCCAAGATCTAGTCGGGGAGCAGTTCTTC.